This T cell receptor (beta chain) was captured by sequencing in a study of post-analysis software for immune sequencing data. Study-wide results and limits: Diversity measured as normalized Chao1 was significantly lower in multiple sclerosis patients than in controls. Compared with controls, patients had more of 4 to 6 TRBV segments, including TRBV5-6, TRBV5-1 and TRBV20-1.

TCR beta libraries were prepared from cDNA with unique molecular identifiers. Each sample of roughly 0.95 to 10 million input T cells yielded around 500,000 cDNA molecules, so each molecule approximated one T cell. TCRdb fed the PCR reads into MiXCR, producing one record per CDR3 protein. The sample records approximately 690,000 distinct CDR3 sequences, over 45% being singletons. Germline values: CDR1 SNHLY, CDR2 FYNNEI. V lost 6 bases to trimming and J lost 13 bases, with 9 bases between them. This CDR3 has 9 amino acids. Comments on this clonotype: Its antigen is not identified.

This receptor was identified in a girl aged 2 to 10 with multiple sclerosis. The sequencing sample was made of blood. The rearrangement uses TRBV2 and TRBJ1-2, with D uncertain. For the CDR3, the DNA is TGTGCCAGCAGAACCTTATCCACCTTC. Its protein is CASRTLSTF. The full variable domain, in which reference TRBV2 and TRBJ1-2 provide the parts outside the CDR3, is EPEVTQTPSHQVTQMGQEVILRCVPISNHLYFYWYRQILGQKVEFLVSFYNNEISEKSEIFDDQFSVERPDGSNFTLKIRSTKLEDSAMYFCASRTLSTFGSGTRLTVV.